This entry lists 18 T cell receptor beta chains sequenced from one sample in a study of blood T cell repertoires in COVID-19. Profiled with immunoSEQ multiplex PCR; TCRdb holds only in-frame clones, not every one. Of a few hundred thousand clones detected, roughly 87% appear once; the ten largest clones hold more than 1%. The sample taken for sequencing was PBMCs or T cells enriched from blood (not recorded which). The source is a woman under 40 who had recovered from COVID-19.

The chain combines TRBV6-5 with TRBJ1-2; D is uncertain. The CDR3 is made up of 15 amino acids. V was pared by 2 bases and J by 0 bases, with 10 bases between. CDR1 and CDR2 from the germline V gene are MNHEY and SVGAGI. CDR3 nucleotide sequence: TGTGCCAGCAGTTACGAATCTTTAGCTAACTATGGCTACACCTTC. Translating it yields CASSYESLANYGYTF.

The chain employs TRBV14 and TRBJ1-6; D unresolved. Trimming took 1 base from V and 8 from J, leaving 12 bases between them. The CDR3 is 15 amino acids. The germline V gene has CDR1 SGHDN and CDR2 FVKESK. CDR3 nucleotide sequence: TGTGCCAGCAGCCAAGTAGTCGGGGTTGATTCACCCCTCCACTTT. Protein product: CASSQVVGVDSPLHF.

V is TRBV4-3 and J is TRBJ2-3; D perhaps matches TRBD2 (6 bases). Germline assignment: CDR1 LGHNA and CDR2 YSLEER. The CDR3 is 14 residues long. Trimming removed 0 bases from V and 4 bases from J, with 8 bases in between. CDR3 in DNA: TGCGCCAGCAGCCAAGACGGACTACCAGATACGCAGTATTTT. Translation gives CASSQDGLPDTQYF.

The chain carries TRBV11-2 and TRBJ2-7; 9 nucleotides align to TRBD1. The junction had 10 bases not matched to a gene; V was cut back by 3 bases and J by 7 bases. The germline CDR1 and CDR2 sequences are SGHAT and FQNNGV. This CDR3 contains 15 residues. The CDR3 region is CASSFTRQGVGEQYF. The CDR3 DNA sequence: TGTGCCAGCAGCTTTACGAGACAGGGGGTCGGAGAGCAGTACTTC.

CDR3: CASSEQRPYEQYF. CDR3 DNA: TGTGCCAGCAGTGAACAGAGACCCTACGAGCAGTACTTC. The chain uses TRBV28 and TRBJ2-7; unclear D gene. The CDR3 sequence is 13 residues long. The germline V gene encodes CDR1 MDHEN and CDR2 SYDVKM. Trimming removed 5 bases at V and 2 bases at J, with 10 bases between.

The chain links TRBV7-8 to TRBJ2-7; 7 bases align to TRBD1. Germline trimming cut 4 bases from V and 1 base from J; bases unmatched to any gene: 7. CDR1 is SGHVS and CDR2 is FQNEAQ in the germline V gene. CDR3 length equals 15 residues. DNA of the CDR3: TGTGCCAGCAGCTCACAACAGGGGCCTTCCTACGAGCAGTACTTC. Translating it yields CASSSQQGPSYEQYF.

Only a few counts were recorded for this clone. CDR3 in amino acids: CASSLGSLEGTEAFF. CDR3 DNA sequence: TGTGCCAGCAGTTTAGGCTCGCTCGAGGGCACTGAAGCTTTCTTT. This chain connects TRBV28 to TRBJ1-1; no definite D call. The CDR3 is made up of 15 amino acids. Germline-derived CDR1 and CDR2 are MDHEN and SYDVKM. Trimming took 2 bases from V and 4 from J, leaving 14 bases between them.

This clone was seen only a few times. The CDR3 nucleotides are TGTGCCAGCAGTCGACTAGCGGGGGGCCTGAGATCCGAGACCCAGTACTTC. Amino acids: CASSRLAGGLRSETQYF. The V and J genes are TRBV2 and TRBJ2-5; 13 nucleotides agree with TRBD2. CDR3 length equals 17 residues. Trimming cost V 5 bases and J 5 bases; bases outside gene matches: 11. The germline CDR1 and CDR2 sequences are SNHLY and FYNNEI.

The chain has TRBV28 and TRBJ2-7; D is uncertain. The CDR3 totals 12 residues. Trimming pared 3 bases from V and 0 bases from J, leaving 3 bases between. Germline-derived CDR1 and CDR2 are MDHEN and SYDVKM. The CDR3 DNA reads as TGTGCCAGCAGTTTCTACTCCTACGAGCAGTACTTC. It yields the protein CASSFYSYEQYF.

This clone appeared a single time. The chain uses TRBV25-1 and TRBJ2-5; tentative D call: TRBD1 (5 bases). The CDR3 runs to 14 residues. V was cut by 1 base and J by 9 bases, with 15 bases left in between. Germline values: CDR1 MGHDK, CDR2 SYGVNS. The CDR3 reads CASSEFRVQKAQYF. For the CDR3, the DNA is TGTGCCAGCAGTGAATTCAGGGTTCAGAAGGCCCAGTACTTC.

The chain has TRBV7-2 and TRBJ1-3; tentative D call: TRBD1 (5 bases). CDR3 size: 16 residues. Germline loops: CDR1 SGHTA, CDR2 FQGNSA. Trimming stripped 5 bases from V and 0 bases from J, with 14 bases between. The CDR3 here is CASSTTGPSSGNTIYF. The CDR3 region has the DNA TGTGCCAGCAGCACTACAGGACCGAGCTCTGGAAACACCATATATTTT.

The J gene is TRBJ2-7, the V gene TRBV6-5; 8 positions match TRBD1. This CDR3 contains 16 residues. Germline lookup yields CDR1 MNHEY and CDR2 SVGAGI. The junction had 11 bases not matched to a gene; V was cut back by 3 bases and J by 4 bases. CDR3: CASSYQSGTGEYEQYF. The CDR3 DNA reads as TGTGCCAGCAGTTATCAATCCGGGACAGGAGAATACGAGCAGTACTTC.

The V gene is TRBV5-4, the J gene TRBJ2-5; D may be TRBD2 (7 bases). V shed 0 bases and J shed 7 bases, with 19 bases lying between them. The length of the CDR3 is 16 residues. CDR1 and CDR2 from the germline V gene are SGHNT and YYREEE (reference sequence). The CDR3 protein is CASSLGGGADRGTQYF. The CDR3 DNA sequence: TGTGCCAGCAGCTTGGGTGGGGGGGCGGATCGAGGGACCCAGTACTTC.

This rearrangement joins TRBV9 to TRBJ1-1, with 8 bases identical to TRBD1. The V gene's germline CDR1 is SGDLS and CDR2 YYNGEE. CDR3 size: 17 residues. V shed 0 bases, J shed 4 bases, and the junction held 11 bases outside the gene matches. This chain's CDR3 is CASSVAGQGARSTEAFF. In DNA, the CDR3 is TGTGCCAGCAGCGTAGCTGGGCAGGGGGCGCGCAGCACTGAAGCTTTCTTT.

The chain links TRBV3-1 (or the pseudogene TRBV3-2) to TRBJ1-2; TRBD1 matches 9 bases. The length of the CDR3 is 14 residues. With V trimmed by 7 bases and J by 6 bases, 9 bases remained unmatched. Germline CDR1 LGHDT, CDR2 YNNKEL (reference sequence). CDR3 nucleotides: TGTGCCAGCAACAGAAACGGACAGGGGAATGGCTACACCTTC. Encoded protein: CASNRNGQGNGYTF.

The chain recombines TRBV19 with TRBJ2-1; 7 bases are a match to TRBD2. V lost 9 bases and J lost 3; bases outside the gene matches: 5. Germline lookup yields CDR1 LNHDA and CDR2 SQIVND (reference sequence). The CDR3 extends over 13 amino acids. CDR3 in amino acids: CASQTGGYNEQFF. For the CDR3, the DNA is TGTGCCAGCCAAACGGGGGGCTACAATGAGCAGTTCTTC.

The sample holds many counts of this clone. The junction does not match germline at one end; this may be a read error. The chain has TRBV28 and TRBJ1-6; 7 bases fit TRBD1. Germline V lookup: CDR1 MDHEN, CDR2 SYDVKM. This CDR3 has 11 amino acids. CDR3 protein: CASRGQPQMDF. CDR3 in DNA: TGTGCCAGCAGGGGACAGCCGCAAATGGACTTT.

The rearrangement uses TRBV19 and TRBJ2-5; maybe TRBD2 (5 bases). Trimming cost V 3 bases and J 5 bases, with 13 bases left between them. This CDR3 comprises 14 residues. Germline V gene data show CDR1 as LNHDA and CDR2 as SQIVND (reference sequence). The CDR3 loop reads CASSILSGSETQYF. The CDR3, as DNA: TGTGCCAGTAGTATCCTCTCGGGGTCGGAGACCCAGTACTTC.